This section outlines one T cell receptor (beta chain) sequence together with its context. Assay used: immunoSEQ multiplex PCR; TCRdb lists only in-frame clones, some missing. In the table there are roughly 240,000 clones, around 86% of which are singletons. The sample comes from a study of blood T cell repertoires in COVID-19. V was cut by 4 bases and J by 11 bases, with 23 bases left in between. This CDR3 spans 15 amino acids. Per the germline V gene, CDR1 is SGHNT and CDR2 is YYREEE (reference sequence). Sequenced input: peripheral blood. This chain links TRBV5-4 with TRBJ2-3, with D possibly being TRBD1 (6 bases). This receptor was taken from a man aged 18-30 years with active or convalescent COVID-19. CDR3 in DNA: TGTGCCAGCAGCAAAAACTCAGGGGCCGCGGCGGGGCAGTATTTT. It yields the protein CASSKNSGAAAGQYF.